There are a few counts of the clone carrying this TCR beta chain. Its antigen is not identified. This record comes from a study of identical twins. General study findings and limits: Memory repertoires showed no such pattern, whereas abundant cord blood beta clonotypes carried fewer insertions. Less excess twin sharing appeared in beta out-of-frame sequences.

The CDR3 consists of 13 residues. V was pared by 5 bases and J by 4 bases, with 11 bases between. Looked up from germline, CDR1 is MGHDK and CDR2 is SYGVNS. With no exceptions, donors were healthy Caucasians. A universal primer site was created by template switching, with the cDNA bearing unique molecular identifiers. TCRdb ran MiXCR on the 5' RACE reads and lists one entry per CDR3 protein. This sample has roughly 490,000 distinct CDR3 sequences, with around 15% found just once. These data also formed part of another study, on yellow fever vaccine responses in identical twins.

The sequence was collected from a woman under 30 in good health. The sequenced sample was CD4+ T cells sorted from blood. The gene calls are TRBV25-1 and TRBJ1-1; TRBD1 is a possible D gene (6 bases). The DNA for the CDR3 is TGTGCCAGCAGTACAGGGTTGACCACTGAAGCTTTCTTT. Amino acid sequence: CASSTGLTTEAFF.